This T cell receptor (beta chain) was found in a study of shared clonotypes between healthy human individuals. Selected positively for CCR7 and CD45RO-negative, naive CD8 cells excluded terminally differentiated effector memory CD45RA+ cells. The method was immunoSEQ multiplex PCR; TCRdb's version includes in-frame clones alone and lacks a portion of them. The sample includes some 2.1 million clones, roughly 93% of them seen just once. Per germline, CDR1 MNHNY and CDR2 SVGAGI (reference sequence). V trimming: 5 bases; J trimming: 7 bases; junction bases outside the gene matches: 9. This CDR3 has 16 residues.

This TCR came from a man younger than 35 in good health. Some clones in this sample may be carry-over from other donors' samples. Sequenced: naive CD8+ T cells from PBMCs. The J gene is TRBJ2-1, the V gene TRBV6-6; 12 bases map to TRBD2. CDR3 in DNA: TGTGCCAGCAGTACCCCCGGGACTAGCGGGTCGAATGAGCAGTTCTTC. Encoded protein: CASSTPGTSGSNEQFF.